The next 19 T cell receptor beta chains were all read from a single sample in a study of shared clonotypes between healthy human individuals. The table came from immunoSEQ multiplex PCR; TCRdb's copy has only in-frame clones and leaves some out. This table holds roughly 2 million clones, over 85% found once. Material: naive CD4+ T cells sorted from blood. Stated subset: CD45RA+ positively selected. The receptors shown here come from a man in his late teens or twenties in good health.

The V gene is TRBV19, the J gene TRBJ1-3; 8 bases map to TRBD1. J was trimmed by 6 bases and V by 8 bases; bases with no gene match: 6. This CDR3 comprises 13 residues. CDR1 and CDR2 from the germline V gene are LNHDA and SQIVND (reference sequence). The CDR3: CASGPTGVNTIYF. CDR3 DNA: TGTGCCAGTGGGCCGACAGGGGTAAACACCATATATTTT.

V usage is TRBV5-1 and J usage is TRBJ1-2; D is undetermined. CDR1 is SGHRS, CDR2 YFSETQ, per germline. V was clipped by 0 bases and J by 4 bases, with 19 bases between them. The CDR3 has 17 amino acids. This chain's CDR3 is CASSLAFGSWGFYGYTF. The DNA of the CDR3 is TGCGCCAGCAGCTTGGCATTCGGCAGCTGGGGATTCTATGGCTACACCTTC. The entire variable domain, with the rest obtained from reference TRBV5-1 and TRBJ1-2, is as follows: KAGVTQTPRYLIKTRGQQVTLSCSPISGHRSVSWYQQTPGQGLQFLFEYFSETQRNKGNFPGRFSGRQFSNSRSEMNVSTLELGDSALYLCASSLAFGSWGFYGYTFGSGTRLTVV.

The gene calls are TRBV7-2 and TRBJ2-5; 8 positions agree with TRBD2. The length of the CDR3 is 16 residues. With V trimmed by 5 bases and J by 5 bases, 13 bases remained unmatched. Germline-derived CDR1 and CDR2 are SGHTA and FQGNSA. CDR3 bases: TGTGCCAGCAGCCGCCGGTGGGGAGCGGGAGACGAGACCCAGTACTTC. Its protein is CASSRRWGAGDETQYF.

The J gene is TRBJ2-5, the V gene TRBV10-2; D might be TRBD1 (5 bases). CDR1 and CDR2 from the germline V gene are WSHSY and SAAADI. V dropped 7 bases and J dropped 5 bases, with 17 bases sitting between them. The CDR3 sequence is 14 residues long. CDR3 protein: CASTPQGVLETQYF. CDR3 DNA: TGCGCCAGCACCCCTCAGGGTGTATTGGAGACCCAGTACTTC.

J is TRBJ1-2 and V is TRBV6-1, with D uncertain. The germline V gene has CDR1 MNHNS and CDR2 SASEGT. Trimming took 7 bases from V and 4 from J, leaving 16 bases between them. This CDR3 is 14 amino acids long. The CDR3 protein is CASTVSGTLYGYTF. DNA for the CDR3: TGTGCCAGCACCGTTTCGGGAACCCTCTATGGCTACACCTTC.

The rearrangement joins TRBV5-1 to TRBJ2-3; D not certain. This CDR3 is 15 amino acids long. V lost 0 bases to trimming and J lost 6 bases, with 14 bases between them. The germline gives CDR1 SGHRS, CDR2 YFSETQ. The CDR3 region is CASSLGLPVEDTQYF. CDR3 in DNA: TGCGCCAGCAGCTTGGGACTCCCGGTGGAGGATACGCAGTATTTT.

The CDR3 spells CASSRSVGSNEKLFF. Here the CDR3 DNA reads TGTGCCAGCAGCCGGAGCGTCGGGTCTAATGAAAAACTGTTTTTT. The chain joins TRBV7-9 to TRBJ1-4, with D uncertain. Germline lookup yields CDR1 SEHNR and CDR2 FQNEAQ (reference sequence). The CDR3 sequence is 15 residues long. V dropped 5 bases and J dropped 3 bases, with 13 bases sitting between them.

The chain links TRBV18 to TRBJ2-3; 8 positions match TRBD2. Germline-derived CDR1 and CDR2 are KGHSH and LQKENI. CDR3 length: 16 residues. V was clipped by 0 bases and J by 6 bases; unmatched bases: 8. The CDR3 protein is CASSPPLRTSYDTQYF. In nucleotides, the CDR3 is TGTGCCAGCTCACCACCGTTGCGGACTAGCTACGATACGCAGTATTTT. The variable domain in full, with the rest retrieved from reference TRBV18 and TRBJ2-3, is NAGVMQNPRHLVRRRGQEARLRCSPMKGHSHVYWYRQLPEEGLKFMVYLQKENIIDESGMPKERFSAEFPKEGPSILRIQQVVRGDSAAYFCASSPPLRTSYDTQYFGPGTRLTVL.

The chain carries TRBV5-8 and TRBJ2-6; D remains unclear. The ends were cut back, 4 bases at V and 0 bases at J, with 8 bases in the middle. The CDR3 length is 15 residues. The germline CDR1 and CDR2 sequences are SGHTS and YDEGEE. The CDR3 DNA follows: TGTGCCAGCAGCCAGGTGTTCTCTGGGGCCAACGTCCTGACTTTC. Translating it yields CASSQVFSGANVLTF.

This clone was seen at least ten times. The same CDR3 arises from other DNA sequences in this sample as well. This chain connects TRBV12-5 to TRBJ2-7; D is unresolved. V shed 1 base and J shed 10 bases, with 17 bases lying between them. Germline V gene sequence: CDR1 LGHNT, CDR2 FRNRAP. CDR3 length: 14 amino acids. CDR3 sequence (DNA): TGTGCTAGTGGTTTGGACCCAGTGATGGGCACTCAGTACTTC. As protein: CASGLDPVMGTQYF.

This clone was seen just once. The V and J genes are TRBV6-1 and TRBJ1-3; no reliable D call. Trimming stripped 7 bases from V and 1 base from J, with 14 bases between. CDR3 size: 15 residues. CDR1 and CDR2 (germline): MNHNS, SASEGT. CDR3 sequence reads: CASTDGSSSGNTIYF. CDR3 DNA: TGTGCCAGCACTGACGGATCCTCTTCTGGAAACACCATATATTTT.

The rearrangement links TRBV10-3 to TRBJ1-1, with 7 bases aligning to TRBD1. Germline CDR1 reads ENHRY; CDR2 reads SYGVKD. V lost 6 bases, J lost 2 bases, and 9 bases stayed unmatched. The CDR3 is made up of 15 amino acids. The CDR3 DNA sequence: TGTGCCATCAGGGACGGACAGGAGAGTAACACTGAAGCTTTCTTT. Translating it yields CAIRDGQESNTEAFF.

The genes are TRBV27 and TRBJ2-7; D is unclear. This CDR3 has 12 amino acids. V shed 4 bases and J shed 7 bases, with 11 bases lying between them. Germline CDR1 reads MNHEY; CDR2 reads SMNVEV (reference sequence). CDR3: CASSSTIREQYF. In nucleotides, the CDR3 is TGTGCCAGCAGTTCGACCATTAGGGAGCAGTACTTC.

The rearrangement uses TRBV5-1 and TRBJ2-1, with D uncertain. The CDR3 spans 15 residues. Trimming left V 0 bases short and J 5 bases short, with 12 bases between. Germline V CDR1 and CDR2: SGHRS, YFSETQ. In DNA, the CDR3 is TGCGCCAGCAGCTTGGGGGATATTAATGACAATGAGCAGTTCTTC. Translation: CASSLGDINDNEQFF.

A note on this clone: Other nucleotide sequences in the sample specify the same CDR3. The chain joins TRBV7-6 to TRBJ1-5, with D unresolved. V was clipped by 6 bases and J by 4 bases, with 10 bases between them. The CDR3 runs to 13 residues. CDR1 and CDR2 (germline): SGHVS, FNYEAQ. The CDR3, as DNA: TGTGCCAGCAGTCCACAAGAAAATCAGCCCCAGCATTTT. Protein: CASSPQENQPQHF. The entire variable domain, with the rest obtained from reference TRBV7-6 and TRBJ1-5, is as follows: GAGVSQSPRYKVTKRGQDVALRCDPISGHVSLYWYRQALGQGPEFLTYFNYEAQQDKSGLPNDRFSAERPEGSISTLTIQRTEQRDSAMYRCASSPQENQPQHFGDGTRLSIL.

The chain uses TRBV30 and TRBJ1-1; D gene uncertain. The CDR3 sequence is 14 residues long. Trimming pared 2 bases from V and 9 bases from J, leaving 19 bases between. Germline V gives CDR1 GTSNPN, CDR2 SVGIG (reference sequence). CDR3 sequence (DNA): TGTGCCTGGAGTCCGACGACAAGCGCTCCTAAAGCTTTCTTT. Translated, it gives CAWSPTTSAPKAFF.

CDR3 sequence: CASNGQGYTDTQYF. The CDR3 DNA reads TGTGCCAGCAATGGACAGGGATACACAGATACGCAGTATTTT. The chain couples TRBV6-1 to TRBJ2-3, with 8 bases fitting TRBD1. Trimming cost V 7 bases and J 2 bases; bases outside gene matches: 5. CDR1 is MNHNS, CDR2 SASEGT, per germline. CDR3 length equals 14 residues.

The genes are TRBV4-1 and TRBJ2-7, with D perhaps assigned TRBD1 or TRBD2 (6 bases each). The germline V and J ends were trimmed by 3 bases and 0 bases, with 15 bases remaining between them. The germline CDR1 and CDR2 sequences are MGHRA and YSYEKL. This CDR3 contains 16 residues. CDR3 in amino acids: CASSQFLGGDSYEQYF. Here the CDR3 DNA reads TGCGCCAGCAGCCAGTTTCTCGGGGGCGACTCCTACGAGCAGTACTTC.

The rearrangement uses TRBV28 and TRBJ1-3, with TRBD1 matching over 7 bases. With 8 bases clipped from V and 4 bases from J, the junction kept 2 bases outside the gene matches. The CDR3 has 12 amino acids. The germline V gene has CDR1 MDHEN and CDR2 SYDVKM. Here the CDR3 DNA reads TGTGCCAGCTCACAGGGGGGAAACACCATATATTTT. It yields the protein CASSQGGNTIYF.